The 22 T cell receptor beta chains listed next were all sequenced from one sample in a study of tumor-infiltrating lymphocytes in localized non-small cell lung cancer. Assay: immunoSEQ multiplex PCR; the TCRdb copy retains only in-frame clones and omits some. The table shows approximately 17,000 clones, with approximately 79% occurring only once. The sample comprised lung tumor tissue. These receptor sequences come from a human donor with non-small cell lung cancer.

This clone was seen a few times. The J gene is TRBJ1-3, the V gene TRBV6-1; D gene uncertain. Trimming removed 0 bases at V and 4 bases at J, with 13 bases between. This CDR3 is 16 amino acids long. Germline CDR1 MNHNS, CDR2 SASEGT. Here the CDR3 DNA reads TGTGCCAGCAGTGAAGCGAGGGCATCCCGCGGAAACACCATATATTTT. Translated, it gives CASSEARASRGNTIYF.

CDR3 coding DNA: TGTGCCAGCAGCCAAGGGGTTCTGTACCAAGAGACCCAGTACTTC. It yields the protein CASSQGVLYQETQYF. The gene calls are TRBV14 and TRBJ2-5; D is unclear. Trimming took off 1 base at V and 0 bases at J, with 9 bases between the two ends. The CDR3 covers 15 residues. Per germline, CDR1 SGHDN and CDR2 FVKESK.

V and J are TRBV2 and TRBJ1-5; TRBD1 agrees at 7 bases. The germline V gene encodes CDR1 SNHLY and CDR2 FYNNEI. This CDR3 is 13 amino acids long. V shed 7 bases, J shed 7 bases, and the junction held 7 bases outside the gene matches. The CDR3 region is CASTLTGPQPQHF. DNA for the CDR3: TGTGCCAGCACCTTGACAGGGCCGCAGCCCCAGCATTTT. Variable domain in full (rest from reference TRBV2 and TRBJ1-5): EPEVTQTPSHQVTQMGQEVILRCVPISNHLYFYWYRQILGQKVEFLVSFYNNEISEKSEIFDDQFSVERPDGSNFTLKIRSTKLEDSAMYFCASTLTGPQPQHFGDGTRLSIL.

The chain recombines TRBV9 with TRBJ2-3, with D possibly being TRBD2 (5 bases). The CDR3 consists of 13 residues. CDR1 is SGDLS and CDR2 is YYNGEE in the germline V gene. V was trimmed by 4 bases and J by 3 bases, leaving 9 bases between them. CDR3 loop: CASSFSDTDTQYF. DNA of the CDR3: TGTGCCAGCAGCTTTAGCGATACAGATACGCAGTATTTT.

CDR3 in amino acids: CASSVGAGSINYGYTF. DNA of the CDR3: TGTGCCAGCAGCGTAGGGGCAGGGAGCATTAACTATGGCTACACCTTC. The genes are TRBV9 and TRBJ1-2, with a tentative D call TRBD1 (5 bases). The V end lost 0 bases, the J end lost 1 base, and 13 bases lay between the germline ends. Per the germline V gene, CDR1 is SGDLS and CDR2 is YYNGEE. The CDR3 consists of 16 residues.

The chain's CDR3 is CATAGLAGGRGETQYF. DNA of the CDR3: TGTGCCACAGCTGGACTAGCGGGGGGCCGGGGGGAGACCCAGTACTTC. This chain joins TRBV19 and TRBJ2-5, with 14 bases aligning to TRBD2. The CDR3 runs to 16 residues. Losses at the gene ends were 10 bases for V and 5 bases for J; bases not matched to a gene: 12. Germline CDR1 is LNHDA and CDR2 is SQIVND (reference sequence). The full variable domain, its missing parts supplied by reference TRBV19 and TRBJ2-5, is DGGITQSPKYLFRKEGQNVTLSCEQNLNHDAMYWYRQDPGQGLRLIYYSQIVNDFQKGDIAEGYSVSREKKESFPLTVTSAQKNPTAFYLCATAGLAGGRGETQYFGPGTRLLVL.

V is TRBV5-6 and J is TRBJ1-1, with TRBD1 as a possible D gene (5 bases). This CDR3 is 14 amino acids long. CDR1 and CDR2 from the germline V gene are SGHDT and YYEEEE. Deletions cut 4 bases from V and 1 base from J, with 11 bases between. CDR3 sequence (DNA): TGTGCCAGCAGCCCTTGGGACTGGAACACTGAAGCTTTCTTT. Translation: CASSPWDWNTEAFF.

This sequence joins TRBV11-2 and TRBJ2-5; TRBD2 agrees at 7 bases. The CDR3 is 16 amino acids. Germline V gene sequence: CDR1 SGHAT, CDR2 FQNNGV. V shed 1 base and J 3 bases; nucleotides not matched to a gene: 8. This CDR3 reads CASSLGGGRVKETQYF. The DNA of the CDR3 is TGTGCCAGCAGCTTAGGGGGAGGGAGGGTTAAAGAGACCCAGTACTTC.

The sample holds a few counts of this clone. This rearrangement joins TRBV7-9 to TRBJ2-7; D is possibly TRBD1 (5 bases). The CDR3 loop spans 17 amino acids. Trimming stripped 5 bases from V and 4 bases from J, with 24 bases between. Germline CDR1 reads SEHNR; CDR2 reads FQNEAQ (reference sequence). The CDR3 loop is CASSPQTVKPASYEQYF. Written as DNA, the CDR3 is TGTGCCAGCAGCCCACAGACAGTCAAGCCCGCCTCTTACGAGCAGTACTTC.

CDR3 residues: CASSVEARTDTQYF. Written as DNA, the CDR3 is TGTGCCAGCAGCGTAGAGGCTAGAACAGATACGCAGTATTTT. The V and J genes are TRBV9 and TRBJ2-3; the D is unclear. The ends were cut back, 0 bases at V and 3 bases at J, with 8 bases in the middle. The CDR3 covers 14 residues. From germline, CDR1 is SGDLS and CDR2 YYNGEE.

This clone appeared a few times. Different DNA sequences within this sample yield the same CDR3. The rearrangement uses TRBV5-6 and TRBJ2-5; 9 nucleotides agree with TRBD2. After removal of 4 bases from V and 4 bases from J, the junction contained 8 bases not matched to a gene. The CDR3 is 15 amino acids. Germline CDR1 is SGHDT and CDR2 is YYEEEE. In DNA, the CDR3 is TGTGCCAGCAGCCTTAGCGGGAGAGCGGGAGAGACCCAGTACTTC. It encodes CASSLSGRAGETQYF.

The CDR3 sequence is CASSQENTGGLYGYTF. DNA of the CDR3: TGTGCCAGCAGCCAAGAAAACACAGGGGGTTTATATGGCTACACCTTC. J is TRBJ1-2 and V is TRBV4-2, with TRBD1 matching over 8 bases. Germline V gene lookup returns CDR1 LGHNA and CDR2 YNFKEQ. Trimming took 0 bases from V and 5 from J; bases not matched to a gene: 8. CDR3 size: 16 residues.

This clone is termed large. This sample includes further DNA sequences coding for the same CDR3. The chain combines TRBV29-1 with TRBJ2-3; no definite D call. V was shortened by 3 bases and J by 0 bases, with 1 base between the two germline ends. There are 11 residues in the CDR3. From germline, CDR1 is SQVTM and CDR2 ANQGSEA. CDR3 sequence (DNA): TGCAGCGTTGATAGCACAGATACGCAGTATTTT. The encoded protein is CSVDSTDTQYF.

This sequence joins TRBV5-4 and TRBJ1-2, with D hard to call. The V gene's germline CDR1 is SGHNT and CDR2 YYREEE (reference sequence). The CDR3 contains 14 residues. The V gene lost 5 bases and the J gene lost 8 bases, with 19 bases spanning the gap. CDR3 nucleotide sequence: TGTGCCAGCAGAGCCTTGGGCCTAGGTAACGGCTACACCTTC. Translating it yields CASRALGLGNGYTF.

The CDR3 DNA reads TGCGCCAGCAGCTTGGAGGGGCAGGGCTCTAGCGGATTCGAGCAGTACTTC. It is translated as CASSLEGQGSSGFEQYF. The genes are TRBV5-1 and TRBJ2-7, with 7 bases fitting TRBD2. There are 17 residues in the CDR3. Germline loops: CDR1 SGHRS, CDR2 YFSETQ. V gave up 0 bases and J gave up 6 bases; unmatched junction bases: 15.

Turning to this clone: Other DNA variants within this sample encode the same CDR3. The V call is TRBV7-6, the J call TRBJ1-2; D remains unclear. CDR1 and CDR2 (germline): SGHVS, FNYEAQ. The V end lost 8 bases, the J end lost 3 bases, and 7 bases lay between the germline ends. This CDR3 spans 11 amino acids. The CDR3 sequence is CASRGDYGYTF. Written as DNA, the CDR3 is TGTGCCAGCCGCGGGGACTATGGCTACACCTTC.

This clone has just a few counts. The chain has TRBV7-2 and TRBJ2-7, with 9 bases matching TRBD2. Unmatched junction bases numbered 4, after V lost 1 base and J lost 3 bases. This CDR3 contains 15 residues. The germline V gene has CDR1 SGHTA and CDR2 FQGNSA. DNA of the CDR3: TGTGCCAGCAGCTTAGATCGAGCGGGGGGCTACGAGCAGTACTTC. It codes for CASSLDRAGGYEQYF.

V is TRBV6-5 and J is TRBJ1-2; 9 bases are shared with TRBD1. The V gene's germline CDR1 is MNHEY and CDR2 SVGAGI. J gave up 3 bases and V 6 bases, and 8 bases lay outside the gene matches. The length of the CDR3 is 15 residues. This CDR3 reads CASSRRGDRDYGYTF. The CDR3 nucleotides are TGTGCCAGCAGCAGACGGGGGGACAGGGACTATGGCTACACCTTC.

Here the CDR3 DNA reads TGCGCCAGCAGTCCCGGGACTAGCCATCAAGAGACCCAGTACTTC. Its protein product is CASSPGTSHQETQYF. The chain uses TRBV10-1 and TRBJ2-5; 9 bases match TRBD2. CDR1 and CDR2 from the germline V gene are WNHNN and SYGVQD (reference sequence). V was pared by 5 bases and J by 2 bases, with 6 bases of the junction left unmatched. The CDR3 totals 15 residues.

This chain links TRBV7-8 with TRBJ2-3; D is perhaps TRBD1 (6 bases). The CDR3 is 15 residues long. V lost 4 bases, J lost 0 bases, and 11 bases lay in between. Germline assignment: CDR1 SGHVS and CDR2 FQNEAQ. The CDR3 region is CASSSQRGSTDTQYF. CDR3 bases: TGTGCCAGCAGCTCCCAGAGGGGGAGCACAGATACGCAGTATTTT.

The chain carries TRBV15 and TRBJ1-1; no reliable D call. This CDR3 has 14 residues. With 0 bases removed from V and 3 bases from J, the gap between germline ends came to 8 bases. CDR1 is LNHNV and CDR2 is YYDKDF in the germline V gene (reference sequence). CDR3 region: CATSRDALYTEAFF. In nucleotides, the CDR3 is TGTGCCACCAGCAGAGATGCCTTGTACACTGAAGCTTTCTTT.

This chain connects TRBV5-1 to TRBJ2-7; possibly TRBD2 for D (7 bases). Germline CDR1 is SGHRS and CDR2 is YFSETQ. V was pared by 4 bases and J by 1 base, with 12 bases between. The CDR3 is 14 residues long. For the CDR3, the DNA is TGCGCCAGCAGCAGGGAGGGGGAATCCTACGAGCAGTACTTC. It codes for CASSREGESYEQYF.